These 27 T cell receptor beta chains were sequenced from one sample in a study. Each CDR3 protein gets one entry after TCRdb re-called the 5' RACE reads with MiXCR. Of about 57,000 distinct CDR3 sequences listed, roughly 28% were seen once; the top ten hold less than 2.5%. Cells sorted as Tregs were CD4+, CD25+ and CD127-/low. The sequencing sample was made of tumor-infiltrating Tregs sorted from the breast tumor. The receptors here all came from a female donor with breast cancer.

This clonotype was detected many times. J is TRBJ1-4 and V is TRBV29-1; perhaps TRBD1 as D (5 bases). The V end was cut by 4 bases, the J end by 3 bases, with 12 bases between. Per the germline V gene, CDR1 is SQVTM and CDR2 is ANQGSEA. There are 14 residues in the CDR3. The CDR3 loop reads CSVGARDANEKLFF. The DNA for the CDR3 is TGCAGCGTTGGAGCTCGGGACGCTAATGAAAAACTGTTTTTT.

The V call is TRBV12-3 or TRBV12-4, the J call TRBJ1-4, with D perhaps matching TRBD1 (5 bases). The length of the CDR3 is 15 residues. Trimming cost V 4 bases and J 5 bases, with 14 bases left between them. The CDR3 DNA follows: TGTGCCAGCAGTTCCCCGGGACGGGTAAATGAAAAACTGTTTTTT. It specifies CASSSPGRVNEKLFF.

This clonotype was recorded many times. This chain links TRBV7-9 with TRBJ2-7; no reliable D call. This CDR3 contains 16 residues. In germline, CDR1 is SEHNR, CDR2 FQNEAQ (reference sequence). V lost 0 bases and J 3 bases, leaving 15 bases between the germline ends. DNA of the CDR3: TGTGCCAGCAGCTTAGCGCTATCCGGATCTTACTACGAGCAGTACTTC. Translating gives CASSLALSGSYYEQYF.

This clonotype came up a few times. DNA of the CDR3: TGTGCCAGCAGTAGACTAGCGAGAACAGATACGCAGTATTTT. It yields the protein CASSRLARTDTQYF. This chain joins TRBV2 and TRBJ2-3, with 8 bases fitting TRBD2. CDR3 length: 14 residues. Trimming took 5 bases from V and 3 from J; bases not matched to a gene: 4. CDR1 is SNHLY and CDR2 is FYNNEI in the germline V gene.

The sample holds one count of this clonotype. The V call is TRBV6-5, the J call TRBJ2-5; 7 bases are a match to TRBD1. The CDR3 length is 16 residues. The V and J ends lost 2 bases and 2 bases, in that order; junction bases with no gene match: 8. CDR1 is MNHEY and CDR2 is SVGAGI in the germline V gene. Here the CDR3 DNA reads TGTGCCAGCAGTTACCTCGGGACAGAGATACAAGAGACCCAGTACTTC. As protein: CASSYLGTEIQETQYF.

This clonotype was seen many times. The rearrangement links TRBV4-2 to TRBJ2-5; 11 nucleotides line up with TRBD2. Unmatched junction bases numbered 15, after V lost 4 bases and J lost 5 bases. Germline CDR1 LGHNA, CDR2 YNFKEQ. This CDR3 has 18 residues. Here the CDR3 reads CASSRRPLAGEDGETQYF. The CDR3 coding sequence is TGTGCCAGCAGCCGCCGACCACTAGCGGGAGAAGATGGGGAGACCCAGTACTTC.

This clonotype has ten or more counts. The gene calls are TRBV2 and TRBJ2-5; no clear D. Trimming left V 6 bases short and J 4 bases short, with 9 bases between. CDR3 size: 12 residues. In germline, CDR1 is SNHLY, CDR2 FYNNEI. CDR3 loop: CASSLTAETQYF. As DNA, the CDR3 is TGTGCCAGCAGCTTAACAGCAGAGACCCAGTACTTC. Full variable domain (missing parts from reference TRBV2 and TRBJ2-5): EPEVTQTPSHQVTQMGQEVILRCVPISNHLYFYWYRQILGQKVEFLVSFYNNEISEKSEIFDDQFSVERPDGSNFTLKIRSTKLEDSAMYFCASSLTAETQYFGPGTRLLVL.

A remark on this clonotype: The junction departs from germline at one end; a sequencing error may be responsible. This chain links TRBV6-5 with TRBJ2-5; the D is unclear. This CDR3 spans 12 amino acids. Germline CDR1 MNHEY, CDR2 SVGAGI. For the CDR3, the DNA is TGTGCCAGCAGTTCGCTCCAAAAGACCCAGTACTTC. The encoded protein is CASSSLQKTQYF.

The table lists this clonotype with many counts. The chain recombines TRBV4-1 with TRBJ2-7; tentative D call: TRBD1 (5 bases). Germline assignment: CDR1 MGHRA and CDR2 YSYEKL. Trimming removed 1 base from V and 3 bases from J, with 7 bases in between. The CDR3 runs 13 residues. The CDR3 loop reads CASSQGQIYEQYF. The CDR3 DNA reads as TGCGCCAGCAGCCAAGGACAGATCTACGAGCAGTACTTC.

The genes are TRBV6-1 and TRBJ1-1; D is unresolved. Germline CDR1 is MNHNS and CDR2 is SASEGT. This CDR3 is built from 13 residues. With 4 bases removed from V and 1 base from J, the gap between germline ends came to 7 bases. As DNA, the CDR3 is TGTGCCAGCAGTGGGGCGGAGAACACTGAAGCTTTCTTT. Encoded protein: CASSGAENTEAFF.

This clonotype was seen repeatedly, ten times or more. V gene TRBV6-2 or TRBV6-3 combines with J gene TRBJ1-1; D not certain. V was clipped by 1 base and J by 11 bases, with 11 bases between them. This CDR3 is built from 12 residues. Germline CDR1 and CDR2: MNHEY and SVGEGT. The chain's CDR3 is CASSYFPFEAFF. In DNA form, the CDR3 reads TGTGCCAGCAGTTACTTCCCATTCGAGGCTTTCTTT.

The DNA of the CDR3 is TGCAGTGCTAGGGTAGCGGGGTACCAAGAGACCCAGTACTTC. It codes for CSARVAGYQETQYF. The rearrangement uses TRBV20-1 and TRBJ2-5; 8 positions match TRBD2. CDR1 DFQATT and CDR2 SNEGSKA come from the germline V gene (reference sequence). V shed 3 bases and J 0 bases; nucleotides not matched to a gene: 3. The CDR3 spans 14 residues.

The count of this clonotype is one. This may come from a read error, since a much larger clone is one base off. The CDR3 region is CVSSQDGQLVQYF. CDR3 nucleotides: TGCGTCAGCAGCCAAGACGGTCAGCTGGTGCAGTACTTC. V usage is TRBV4-1 and J usage is TRBJ2-7; D remains ambiguous. Germline loops: CDR1 MGHRA, CDR2 YSYEKL. The CDR3 is made up of 13 amino acids.

This chain uses TRBV20-1 with TRBJ2-1; 10 bases map to TRBD2. Unmatched junction bases numbered 13, after V lost 3 bases and J lost 5 bases. Germline CDR1 reads DFQATT; CDR2 reads SNEGSKA (reference sequence). This CDR3 has 17 amino acids. CDR3 amino acids: CSASSSGASGSNNEQFF. The CDR3 coding sequence is TGCAGTGCTAGTAGTAGCGGGGCTAGCGGGAGTAACAATGAGCAGTTCTTC.

This clonotype was counted between two and nine times. The V and J genes are TRBV20-1 and TRBJ2-3; TRBD1 matches at 7 bases. Losses at the gene ends were 0 bases for V and 3 bases for J; bases not matched to a gene: 6. The CDR3 covers 15 residues. Germline values: CDR1 DFQATT, CDR2 SNEGSKA (reference sequence). CDR3 sequence (DNA): TGCAGTGCTAGAGATTATAACAGGGGAACAGATACGCAGTATTTT. Residues: CSARDYNRGTDTQYF.

This clonotype was picked up a small number of times. The chain combines TRBV28 with TRBJ2-1; D ambiguous. The CDR3 consists of 14 residues. Germline V gives CDR1 MDHEN, CDR2 SYDVKM. V was shortened by 8 bases and J by 6 bases, with 17 bases between the two germline ends. CDR3 loop: CASLSRLVINEQFF. CDR3 DNA: TGTGCCAGCCTTAGCCGCCTAGTGATCAATGAGCAGTTCTTC.

The chain links TRBV5-4 to TRBJ1-2, with D perhaps matching TRBD1 (5 bases). The V gene lost 4 bases and the J gene lost 2 bases, with 12 bases spanning the gap. CDR3 length: 14 residues. Looked up from germline, CDR1 is SGHNT and CDR2 is YYREEE (reference sequence). The CDR3 sequence: CASSTDIQNYGYTF. The CDR3 DNA reads as TGTGCCAGCAGCACGGACATCCAGAACTATGGCTACACCTTC. Full variable domain (outside the CDR3, taken from reference TRBV5-4 and TRBJ1-2): ETGVTQSPTHLIKTRGQQVTLRCSSQSGHNTVSWYQQALGQGPQFIFQYYREEENGRGNFPPRFSGLQFPNYSSELNVNALELDDSALYLCASSTDIQNYGYTFGSGTRLTVV.

This clonotype was recorded many times. V and J are TRBV4-1 and TRBJ2-3; TRBD2 agrees at 8 bases. Germline CDR1 MGHRA, CDR2 YSYEKL. The J segment lost 5 bases and the V segment lost 0 bases, leaving 10 bases of the junction unmatched. The CDR3 has 17 residues. CDR3 amino acids: CASSQESTSGGGDTQYF. The CDR3 region has the DNA TGCGCCAGCAGCCAAGAGTCAACTAGCGGAGGCGGAGATACGCAGTATTTT.

This clonotype was detected a few times. A read error may be the cause here, since a much bigger clone is one base away. Here the CDR3 omits its conserved ending phenylalanine or tryptophan, so a read error is the likely source. V gene TRBV6-2 or TRBV6-3 combines with J gene TRBJ2-1, with D tentatively TRBD1 or TRBD2 (6 bases each). CDR1 and CDR2 (germline): MNHEY, SVGEGT. V lost 5 bases and J lost 12, with 14 bases in between. The CDR3 loop spans 12 amino acids. The CDR3 sequence: CASSLARGGQFS. Here the CDR3 DNA reads TGTGCCAGCAGTCTTGCCAGGGGAGGGCAGTTCTCC.

Remarks on this clonotype: One end of the junction varies from germline; a read error may be responsible. The rearrangement uses TRBV4-1 and TRBJ2-4; 7 bases are shared with TRBD1. Germline V gene lookup returns CDR1 MGHRA and CDR2 YSYEKL. The CDR3 spans 16 residues. The CDR3 loop is CTSSQDQGVRSDIQYF. CDR3 DNA sequence: TGCACCAGCAGCCAAGATCAGGGGGTGCGGTCGGACATTCAGTACTTC.

Ten or more counts support this clonotype. This rearrangement joins TRBV6-1 to TRBJ1-5; TRBD1 might be the D (5 bases). V was trimmed by 0 bases and J by 3 bases, leaving 9 bases between them. CDR3 length: 15 residues. Germline V CDR1 and CDR2: MNHNS, SASEGT. In DNA form, the CDR3 reads TGTGCCAGCAGTGAAGCGGGGGAGTTCAATCAGCCCCAGCATTTT. This gives the protein CASSEAGEFNQPQHF.

In this sample, this clonotype turned up a few times. The genes are TRBV7-9 and TRBJ1-6; 7 nucleotides match TRBD1. Looked up from germline, CDR1 is SEHNR and CDR2 is FQNEAQ (reference sequence). The CDR3 has 14 residues. The V segment lost 4 bases and the J segment 10 bases; nucleotides outside the gene matches: 7. Here the CDR3 reads CASSSGQPGSPLHF. The CDR3 bases are TGTGCCAGCAGCTCGGGACAGCCGGGGTCACCCCTCCACTTT. The complete variable domain, with remaining parts taken from reference TRBV7-9 and TRBJ1-6, reads DTGVSQNPRHKITKRGQNVTFRCDPISEHNRLYWYRQTLGQGPEFLTYFQNEAQLEKSRLLSDRFSAERPKGSFSTLEIQRTEQGDSAMYLCASSSGQPGSPLHFGNGTRLTVT.

This chain links TRBV28 with TRBJ2-5; 9 bases are shared with TRBD2. CDR1 is MDHEN, CDR2 SYDVKM, per germline. Trimming removed 2 bases from V and 1 base from J; junction bases left unmatched: 5. This CDR3 is 16 amino acids long. The CDR3 sequence: CASSLGSGGLQETQYF. The CDR3 DNA reads TGTGCCAGCAGTTTAGGGAGCGGGGGGCTCCAAGAGACCCAGTACTTC. Full variable domain (missing parts from reference TRBV28 and TRBJ2-5): DVKVTQSSRYLVKRTGEKVFLECVQDMDHENMFWYRQDPGLGLRLIYFSYDVKMKEKGDIPEGYSVSREKKERFSLILESASTNQTSMYLCASSLGSGGLQETQYFGPGTRLLVL.

This chain uses TRBV28 with TRBJ1-1; D uncertain. The CDR3 covers 11 residues. Looked up from germline, CDR1 is MDHEN and CDR2 is SYDVKM. Here the CDR3 reads CVGDARTEAFF. The CDR3 bases are TGTGTCGGAGACGCCAGGACTGAAGCTTTCTTT. The full variable domain, completed using reference TRBV28 and TRBJ1-1, is DVKVTQSSRYLVKRTGEKVFLECVQDMDHENMFWYRQDPGLGLRLIYFSYDVKMKEKGDIPEGYSVSREKKERFSLILESASTNQTSMYLCVGDARTEAFFGQGTRLTVV.

The sample holds a few counts of this clonotype. This chain joins TRBV4-1 and TRBJ2-2, with D perhaps matching TRBD2 (6 bases). This CDR3 is built from 15 residues. With 1 base removed from V and 3 bases from J, the gap between germline ends came to 9 bases. Germline assignment: CDR1 MGHRA and CDR2 YSYEKL. Here the CDR3 reads CASSQGGTYTGELFF. The CDR3 coding sequence is TGCGCCAGCAGCCAAGGGGGGACTTACACCGGGGAGCTGTTTTTT.

This clonotype was detected a few times. A junction end diverges from the germline sequence, so it may reflect a read error. The chain links TRBV24-1 to TRBJ2-3, with 8 nucleotides matching TRBD1. Germline loops: CDR1 KGHDR, CDR2 SFDVKD. This CDR3 region has 17 residues. The CDR3 DNA is TGTGCCAGCAGTCTCCTCCCGGGGGACAGGTACACAGATACGCAGTATTTT. The encoded protein is CASSLLPGDRYTDTQYF.

About this clonotype itself: No conserved phenylalanine or tryptophan ends this CDR3, so it is likely a read error. The chain combines TRBV20-1 with TRBJ1-1, with D possibly matching TRBD1 (6 bases). Trimming cost V 3 bases and J 3 bases, with 14 bases left between them. Germline CDR1 is DFQATT and CDR2 is SNEGSKA (reference sequence). The CDR3 is 14 residues long. CDR3 nucleotide sequence: TGCAGTGCTAGGGGCGAAAGGGGGTACACTGAAGCTTTCCTT. It codes for CSARGERGYTEAFL.